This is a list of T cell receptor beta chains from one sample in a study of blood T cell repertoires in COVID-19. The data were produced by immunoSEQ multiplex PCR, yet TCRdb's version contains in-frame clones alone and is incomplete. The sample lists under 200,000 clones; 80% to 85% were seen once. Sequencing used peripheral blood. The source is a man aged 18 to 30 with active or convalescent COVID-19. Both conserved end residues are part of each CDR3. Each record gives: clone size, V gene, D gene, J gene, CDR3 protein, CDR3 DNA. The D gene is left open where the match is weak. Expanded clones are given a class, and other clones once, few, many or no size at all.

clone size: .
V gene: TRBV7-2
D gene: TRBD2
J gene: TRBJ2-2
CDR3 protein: CASSSGLAGGELFF
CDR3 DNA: TGTGCCAGCAGCTCAGGACTAGCGGGCGGGGAGCTGTTTTTT

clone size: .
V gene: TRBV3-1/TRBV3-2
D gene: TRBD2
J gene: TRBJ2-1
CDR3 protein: CASSPGLAGGSYNEQFF
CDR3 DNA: TGTGCCAGCAGCCCGGGACTAGCGGGGGGATCGTACAATGAGCAGTTCTTC

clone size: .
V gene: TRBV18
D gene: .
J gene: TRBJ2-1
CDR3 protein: CASSRRQDSEQFF
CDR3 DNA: TGTGCCAGCTCACGTAGACAGGACAGTGAGCAGTTCTTC

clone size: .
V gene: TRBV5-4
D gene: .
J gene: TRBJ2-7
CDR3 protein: CASSLTSSYEQYF
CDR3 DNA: TGTGCCAGCAGCTTGACTAGCTCCTACGAGCAGTACTTC

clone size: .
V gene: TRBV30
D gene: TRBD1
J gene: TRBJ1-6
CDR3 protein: CAWSATGTNSPLHF
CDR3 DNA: TGTGCCTGGAGCGCGACAGGGACTAATTCACCCCTCCACTTT

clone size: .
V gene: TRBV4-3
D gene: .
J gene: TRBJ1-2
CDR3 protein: CASSQSRLRGAGGYTF
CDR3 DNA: TGCGCCAGCAGCCAGTCCCGATTGCGGGGGGCAGGAGGCTACACCTTC

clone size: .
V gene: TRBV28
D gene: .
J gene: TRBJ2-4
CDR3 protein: CASSFRQTVRNIQYF
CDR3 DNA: TGTGCCAGCAGTTTCCGCCAGACAGTGAGGAACATTCAGTACTTC

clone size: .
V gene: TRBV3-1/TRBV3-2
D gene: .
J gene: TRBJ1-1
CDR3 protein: CASSQNKLLNTEAFF
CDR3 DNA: TGTGCCAGCAGCCAAAATAAACTGCTGAACACTGAAGCTTTCTTT

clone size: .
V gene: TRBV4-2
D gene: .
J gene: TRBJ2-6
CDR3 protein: CASSQLPQTDSGANVLTF
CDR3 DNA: TGTGCCAGCAGCCAGCTACCCCAGACAGACTCTGGGGCCAACGTCCTGACTTTC

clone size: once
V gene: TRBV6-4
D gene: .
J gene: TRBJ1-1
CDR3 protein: CASRLELNTEAFF
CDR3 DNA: TGTGCCAGCAGATTGGAGTTGAACACTGAAGCTTTCTTT

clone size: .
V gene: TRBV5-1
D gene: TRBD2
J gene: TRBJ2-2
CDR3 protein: CASSSPAGGKINTGELFF
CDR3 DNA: TGCGCCAGCAGCTCCCCAGCGGGAGGTAAAATTAACACCGGGGAGCTGTTTTTT

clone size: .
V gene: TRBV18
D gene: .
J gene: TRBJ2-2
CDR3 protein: CASTRQTGYTGELFF
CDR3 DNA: TGTGCCAGCACACGACAAACAGGGTACACCGGGGAGCTGTTTTTT

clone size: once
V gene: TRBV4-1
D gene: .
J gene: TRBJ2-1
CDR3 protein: CASRPSRSSYNEQFF
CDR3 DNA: TGCGCCAGCCGCCCCAGTCGCAGCTCCTACAATGAGCAGTTCTTC

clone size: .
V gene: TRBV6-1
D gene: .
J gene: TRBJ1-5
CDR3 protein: CASSEVGREPQHF
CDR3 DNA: TGTGCCAGCAGTGAAGTGGGGAGGGAGCCCCAGCATTTT

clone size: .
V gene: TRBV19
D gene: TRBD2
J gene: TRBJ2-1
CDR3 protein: CASRLANYNEQFF
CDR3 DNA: TGTGCCAGTAGACTAGCGAACTACAATGAGCAGTTCTTC

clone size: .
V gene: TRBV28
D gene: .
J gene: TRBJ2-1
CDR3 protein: CASTARRLANSYNEQFF
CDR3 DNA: TGTGCCAGCACCGCTAGAAGGCTAGCGAACTCCTACAATGAGCAGTTCTTC

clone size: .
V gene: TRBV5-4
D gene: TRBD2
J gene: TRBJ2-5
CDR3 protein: CASSFLADQETQYF
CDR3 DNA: TGTGCCAGCAGCTTTCTAGCGGATCAAGAGACCCAGTACTTC

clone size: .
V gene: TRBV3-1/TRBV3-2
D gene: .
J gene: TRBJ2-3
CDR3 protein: CASSQEPLTDTQYF
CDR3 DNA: TGTGCCAGCAGCCAAGAACCACTCACAGATACGCAGTATTTT

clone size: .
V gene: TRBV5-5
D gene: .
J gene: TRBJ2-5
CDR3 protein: CASSPIEAGRKETQYF
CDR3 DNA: TGTGCCAGCAGCCCGATCGAGGCAGGGCGGAAAGAGACCCAGTACTTC